The clone carrying this T cell receptor beta chain occurred once. Antigen unknown. TCRdb re-called the RT-PCR reads through MiXCR, storing one row per CDR3 protein. The table includes over 400,000 distinct CDR3 sequences, approximately 13% detected once. This entry comes from a study of response to subunit inactivated influenza vaccine. CDR3 length: 15 amino acids. The V end lost 3 bases, the J end lost 5 bases, and 16 bases lay between the germline ends. Germline V gene sequence: CDR1 MGHDK, CDR2 SYGVNS. The study, taken as a whole, reports: The authors suggested that few new T cells are recruited per seasonal influenza vaccination.

This chain links TRBV25-1 with TRBJ1-1; tentatively, D is TRBD1 (5 bases). Material: PBMCs from blood, obtained roughly 46 days after vaccination. The source of this sequence is a man aged 45-65 years who received an inactivated influenza vaccine. The CDR3 nucleotides are TGTGCCAGCAGTGAGTCCCTGGCGGGGGATACTGAAGCTTTCTTT. It codes for CASSESLAGDTEAFF. Complete variable domain (other parts from reference TRBV25-1 and TRBJ1-1): EADIYQTPRYLVIGTGKKITLECSQTMGHDKMYWYQQDPGMELHLIHYSYGVNSTEKGDLSSESTVSRIRTEHFPLTLESARPSHTSQYLCASSESLAGDTEAFFGQGTRLTVV.